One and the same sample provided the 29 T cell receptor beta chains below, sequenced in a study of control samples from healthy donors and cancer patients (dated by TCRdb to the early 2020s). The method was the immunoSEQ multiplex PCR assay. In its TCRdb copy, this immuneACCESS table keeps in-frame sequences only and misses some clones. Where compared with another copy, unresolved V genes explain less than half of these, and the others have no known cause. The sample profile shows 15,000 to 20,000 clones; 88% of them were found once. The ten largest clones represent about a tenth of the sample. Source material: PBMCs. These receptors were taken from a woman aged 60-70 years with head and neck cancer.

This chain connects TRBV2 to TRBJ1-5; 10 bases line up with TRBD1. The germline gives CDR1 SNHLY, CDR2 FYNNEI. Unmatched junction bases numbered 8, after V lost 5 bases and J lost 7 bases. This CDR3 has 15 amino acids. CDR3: CASSLGQGTNQPQHF. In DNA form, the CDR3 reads TGTGCCAGCAGTTTGGGACAGGGGACGAACCAGCCCCAGCATTTT.

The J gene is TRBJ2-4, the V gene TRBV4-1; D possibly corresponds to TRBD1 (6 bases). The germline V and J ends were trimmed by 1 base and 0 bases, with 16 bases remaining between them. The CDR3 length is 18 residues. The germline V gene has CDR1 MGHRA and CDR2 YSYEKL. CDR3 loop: CASSQVPDRRLAKNIQYF. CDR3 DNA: TGCGCCAGCAGCCAAGTCCCTGACAGGAGACTAGCCAAAAACATTCAGTACTTC.

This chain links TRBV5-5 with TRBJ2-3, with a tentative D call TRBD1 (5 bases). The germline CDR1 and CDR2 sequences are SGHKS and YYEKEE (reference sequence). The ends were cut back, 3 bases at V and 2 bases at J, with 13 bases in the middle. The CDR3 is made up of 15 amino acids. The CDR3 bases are TGTGCCAGCAGCTGGGCCGGACAACACACAGATACGCAGTATTTT. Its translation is CASSWAGQHTDTQYF.

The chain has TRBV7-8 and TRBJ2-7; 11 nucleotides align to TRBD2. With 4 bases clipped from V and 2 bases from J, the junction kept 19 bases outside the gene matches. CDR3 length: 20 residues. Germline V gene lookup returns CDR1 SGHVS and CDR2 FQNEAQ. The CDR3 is CASSSLVISSGTSGTYEQYF. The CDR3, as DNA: TGTGCCAGCAGCTCCCTCGTCATATCTTCCGGGACTAGCGGCACCTACGAGCAGTACTTC.

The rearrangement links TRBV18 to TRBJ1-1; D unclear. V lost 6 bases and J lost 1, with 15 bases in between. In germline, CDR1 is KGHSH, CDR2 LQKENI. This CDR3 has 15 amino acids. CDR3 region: CASSLGPGQNTEAFF. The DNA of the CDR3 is TGTGCCAGCTCCCTTGGGCCGGGCCAGAACACTGAAGCTTTCTTT.

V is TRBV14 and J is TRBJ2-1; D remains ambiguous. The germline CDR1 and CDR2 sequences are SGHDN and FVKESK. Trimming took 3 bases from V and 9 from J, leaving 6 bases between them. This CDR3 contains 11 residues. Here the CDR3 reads CASSHGGEQFF. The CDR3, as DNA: TGTGCCAGCAGCCATGGCGGTGAGCAGTTCTTC. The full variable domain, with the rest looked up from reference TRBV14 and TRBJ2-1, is EAGVTQFPSHSVIEKGQTVTLRCDPISGHDNLYWYRRVMGKEIKFLLHFVKESKQDESGMPNNRFLAERTGGTYSTLKVQPAELEDSGVYFCASSHGGEQFFGPGTRLTVL.

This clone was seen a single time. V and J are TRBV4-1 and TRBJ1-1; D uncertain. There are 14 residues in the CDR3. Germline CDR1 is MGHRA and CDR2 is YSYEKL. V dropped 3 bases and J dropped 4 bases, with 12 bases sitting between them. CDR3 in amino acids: CASSHISEGTEAFF. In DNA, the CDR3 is TGCGCCAGCAGCCACATTTCGGAGGGCACTGAAGCTTTCTTT.

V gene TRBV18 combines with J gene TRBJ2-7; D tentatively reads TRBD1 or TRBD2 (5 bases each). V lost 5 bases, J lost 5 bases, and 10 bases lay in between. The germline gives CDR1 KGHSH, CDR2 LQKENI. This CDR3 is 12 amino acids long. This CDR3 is CASSFVGDEQYF. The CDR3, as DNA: TGTGCCAGCTCATTTGTGGGGGACGAGCAGTACTTC. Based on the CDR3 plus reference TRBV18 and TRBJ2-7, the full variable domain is NAGVMQNPRHLVRRRGQEARLRCSPMKGHSHVYWYRQLPEEGLKFMVYLQKENIIDESGMPKERFSAEFPKEGPSILRIQQVVRGDSAAYFCASSFVGDEQYFGPGTRLTVT.

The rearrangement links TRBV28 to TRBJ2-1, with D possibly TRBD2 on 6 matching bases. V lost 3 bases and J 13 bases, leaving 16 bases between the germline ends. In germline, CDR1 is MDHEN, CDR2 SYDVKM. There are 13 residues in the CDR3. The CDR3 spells CASSFGSPDYQFF. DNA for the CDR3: TGTGCCAGCAGTTTCGGTTCTCCGGACTATCAGTTCTTC.

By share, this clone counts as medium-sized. The CDR3 coding sequence is TGCGCCAGCAGCCAGTATGGAAGCAAGGGAAAGGGTGAAAAACTGTTTTTT. Translated, it gives CASSQYGSKGKGEKLFF. V usage is TRBV4-1 and J usage is TRBJ1-4; D is unresolved. Looked up from germline, CDR1 is MGHRA and CDR2 is YSYEKL. The CDR3 length is 17 residues. V lost 3 bases and J lost 7, with 21 bases in between.

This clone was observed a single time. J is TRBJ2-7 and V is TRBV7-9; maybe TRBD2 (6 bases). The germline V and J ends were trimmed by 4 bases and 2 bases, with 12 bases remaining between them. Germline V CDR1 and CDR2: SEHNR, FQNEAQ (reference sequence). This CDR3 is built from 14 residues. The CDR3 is CASSSPGSPYEQYF. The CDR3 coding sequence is TGTGCCAGCAGCTCCCCCGGGAGTCCCTACGAGCAGTACTTC.

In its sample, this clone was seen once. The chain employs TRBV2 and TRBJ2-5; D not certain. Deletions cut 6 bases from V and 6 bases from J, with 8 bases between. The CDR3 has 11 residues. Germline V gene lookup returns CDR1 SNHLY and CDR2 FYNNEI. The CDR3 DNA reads TGTGCCAGCAGCTCACGTCAGACCCAGTACTTC. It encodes CASSSRQTQYF. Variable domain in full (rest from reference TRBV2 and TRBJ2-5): EPEVTQTPSHQVTQMGQEVILRCVPISNHLYFYWYRQILGQKVEFLVSFYNNEISEKSEIFDDQFSVERPDGSNFTLKIRSTKLEDSAMYFCASSSRQTQYFGPGTRLLVL.

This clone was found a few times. The DNA of the CDR3 is TGTGCCAGCAGTTTGGCACTCGCGGTTTCCTACGAGCAGTACTTC. Translating it yields CASSLALAVSYEQYF. V gene TRBV28 combines with J gene TRBJ2-7, with D uncertain. CDR3 length: 15 residues. V was clipped by 3 bases and J by 1 base, with 13 bases between them. From germline, CDR1 is MDHEN and CDR2 SYDVKM.

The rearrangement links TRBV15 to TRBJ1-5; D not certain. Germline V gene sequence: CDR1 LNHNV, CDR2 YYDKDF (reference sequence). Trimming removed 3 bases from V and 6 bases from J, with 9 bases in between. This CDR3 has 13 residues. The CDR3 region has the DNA TGTGCCACCAGCAGTGCCGGCATTCAGCCCCAGCATTTT. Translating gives CATSSAGIQPQHF.

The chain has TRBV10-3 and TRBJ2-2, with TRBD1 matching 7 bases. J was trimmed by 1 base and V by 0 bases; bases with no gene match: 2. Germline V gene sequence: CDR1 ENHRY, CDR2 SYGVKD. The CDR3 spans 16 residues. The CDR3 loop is CAISESNRGNTGELFF. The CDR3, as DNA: TGTGCCATCAGTGAGTCTAACAGGGGGAACACCGGGGAGCTGTTTTTT.

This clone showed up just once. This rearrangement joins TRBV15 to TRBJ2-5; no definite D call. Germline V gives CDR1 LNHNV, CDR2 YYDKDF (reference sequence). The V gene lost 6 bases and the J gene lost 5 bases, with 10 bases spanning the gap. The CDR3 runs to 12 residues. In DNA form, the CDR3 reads TGTGCCACCAGTAGCCTATGGGAGACCCAGTACTTC. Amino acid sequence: CATSSLWETQYF.

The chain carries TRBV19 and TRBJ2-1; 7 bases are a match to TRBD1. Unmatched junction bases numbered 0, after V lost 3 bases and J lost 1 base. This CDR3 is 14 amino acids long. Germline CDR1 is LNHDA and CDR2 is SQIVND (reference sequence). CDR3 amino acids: CASSMGQSYNEQFF. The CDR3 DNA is TGTGCCAGTAGTATGGGACAGTCCTACAATGAGCAGTTCTTC. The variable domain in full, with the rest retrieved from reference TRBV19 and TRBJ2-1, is DGGITQSPKYLFRKEGQNVTLSCEQNLNHDAMYWYRQDPGQGLRLIYYSQIVNDFQKGDIAEGYSVSREKKESFPLTVTSAQKNPTAFYLCASSMGQSYNEQFFGPGTRLTVL.

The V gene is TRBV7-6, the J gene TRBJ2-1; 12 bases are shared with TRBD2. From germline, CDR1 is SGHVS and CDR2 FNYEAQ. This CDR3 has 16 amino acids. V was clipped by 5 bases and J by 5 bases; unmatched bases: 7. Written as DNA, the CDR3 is TGTGCCAGCAGCCCGGTGAGGACTAGCGGGAACAATGAGCAGTTCTTC. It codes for CASSPVRTSGNNEQFF.

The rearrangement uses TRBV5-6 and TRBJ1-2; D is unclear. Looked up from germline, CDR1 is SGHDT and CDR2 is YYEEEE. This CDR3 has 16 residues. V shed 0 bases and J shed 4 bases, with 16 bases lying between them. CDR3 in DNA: TGTGCCAGCAGCTTGGTAGATTCAGGACCCCTCTATGGCTACACCTTC. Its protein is CASSLVDSGPLYGYTF.

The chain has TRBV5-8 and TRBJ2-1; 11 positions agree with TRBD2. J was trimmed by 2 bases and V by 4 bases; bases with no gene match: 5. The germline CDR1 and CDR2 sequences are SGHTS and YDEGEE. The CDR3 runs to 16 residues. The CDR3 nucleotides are TGTGCCAGCAGCCCCGGGACTAGCGGACCCTACAATGAGCAGTTCTTC. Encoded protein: CASSPGTSGPYNEQFF.

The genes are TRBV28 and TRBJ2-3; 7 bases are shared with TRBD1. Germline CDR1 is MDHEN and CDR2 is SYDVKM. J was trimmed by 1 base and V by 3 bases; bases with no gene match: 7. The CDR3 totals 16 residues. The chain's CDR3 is CASSFGTDRGTDTQYF. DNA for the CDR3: TGTGCCAGCAGTTTCGGGACAGATCGGGGCACAGATACGCAGTATTTT.

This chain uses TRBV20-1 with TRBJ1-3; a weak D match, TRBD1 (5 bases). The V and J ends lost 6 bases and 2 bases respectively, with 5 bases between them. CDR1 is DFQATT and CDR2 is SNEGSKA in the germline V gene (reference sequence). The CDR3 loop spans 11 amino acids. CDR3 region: CSAGPGNTIYF. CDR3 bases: TGCAGTGCGGGGCCTGGAAACACCATATATTTT.

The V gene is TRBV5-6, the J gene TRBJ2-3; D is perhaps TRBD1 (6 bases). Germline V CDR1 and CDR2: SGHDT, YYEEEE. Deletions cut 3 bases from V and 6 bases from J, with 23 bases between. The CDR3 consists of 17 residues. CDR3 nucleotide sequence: TGTGCCAGCAGCTCATCAGGGCAGGGGTGGTTTGTGGATACGCAGTATTTT. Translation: CASSSSGQGWFVDTQYF.

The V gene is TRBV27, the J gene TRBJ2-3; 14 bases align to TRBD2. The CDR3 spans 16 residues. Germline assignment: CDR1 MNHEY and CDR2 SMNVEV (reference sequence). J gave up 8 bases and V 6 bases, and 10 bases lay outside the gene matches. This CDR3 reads CASSLTSGRAVGTQYF. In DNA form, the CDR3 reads TGTGCCAGCAGCCTGACTAGCGGGAGGGCCGTCGGTACGCAGTATTTT.

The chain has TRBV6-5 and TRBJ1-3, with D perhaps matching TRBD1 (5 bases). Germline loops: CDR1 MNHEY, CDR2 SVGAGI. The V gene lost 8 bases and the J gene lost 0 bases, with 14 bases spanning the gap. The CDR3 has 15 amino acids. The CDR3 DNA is TGTGCCAGCTCGGGGCAACCTTTCTCTGGAAACACCATATATTTT. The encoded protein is CASSGQPFSGNTIYF.

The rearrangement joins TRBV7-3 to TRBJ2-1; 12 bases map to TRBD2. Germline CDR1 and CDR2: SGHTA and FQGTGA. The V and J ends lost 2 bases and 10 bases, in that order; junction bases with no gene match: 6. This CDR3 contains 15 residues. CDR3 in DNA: TGTGCCAGCAGCTTACGACTAGCGGGAGTTGAGGAGCAGTTCTTC. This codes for CASSLRLAGVEEQFF.

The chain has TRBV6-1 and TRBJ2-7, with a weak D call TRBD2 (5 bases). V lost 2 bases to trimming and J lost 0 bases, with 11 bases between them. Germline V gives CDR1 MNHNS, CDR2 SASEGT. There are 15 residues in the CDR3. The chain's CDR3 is CASSENWEFSYEQYF. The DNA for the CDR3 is TGTGCCAGCAGTGAAAATTGGGAGTTCTCCTACGAGCAGTACTTC.

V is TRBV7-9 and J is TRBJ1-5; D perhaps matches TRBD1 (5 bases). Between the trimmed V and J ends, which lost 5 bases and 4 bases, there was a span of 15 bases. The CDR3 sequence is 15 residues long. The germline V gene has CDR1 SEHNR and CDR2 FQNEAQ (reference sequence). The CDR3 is CASSARGAGNQPQHF. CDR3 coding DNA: TGTGCCAGCAGCGCACGAGGGGCTGGAAATCAGCCCCAGCATTTT.

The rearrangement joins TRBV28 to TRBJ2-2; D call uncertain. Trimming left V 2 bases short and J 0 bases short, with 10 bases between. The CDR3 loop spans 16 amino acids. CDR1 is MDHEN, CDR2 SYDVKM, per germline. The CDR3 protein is CASSLGSGPNTGELFF. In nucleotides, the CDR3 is TGTGCCAGCAGTTTAGGGTCGGGTCCGAACACCGGGGAGCTGTTTTTT.